Listed below are T cell receptor beta chains from one sample, sequenced in a study of T cell responses to AZD1222 COVID-19 vaccine. The method was immunoSEQ multiplex PCR; TCRdb's version includes in-frame clones alone and lacks a portion of them. The sample carries about 78,000 clones, 88% recorded once. Here the sequenced sample was peripheral blood, taken on day 0 of MenACWY control vaccination. These TCRs come from an adult in good health. CDR3s include the opening cysteine and the closing phenylalanine or tryptophan. The order of the fields is clone size, J gene, V gene, D gene, CDR3 DNA, CDR3 protein. The D gene is left open where the match is weak. A row's size may be missing; if present it is once, few, many or a size class.

size: NA; J: TRBJ2-2; V: TRBV2; D: NA; DNA: TGTGCCAGCAAAGACTGGGGGCGCGACACCGGGGAGCTGTTTTTT; CDR3: CASKDWGRDTGELFF
size: once; J: TRBJ1-2; V: TRBV28; D: NA; DNA: TGTGCCAGCACGGCTACAAGCAGCTATGGCTACACCTTC; CDR3: CASTATSSYGYTF
size: NA; J: TRBJ1-3; V: TRBV21-1; D: NA; DNA: TGTGCCAGCAGCGGTGGAGACAGGGTCTCTGGAAACACCATATATTTT; CDR3: CASSGGDRVSGNTIYF
size: NA; J: TRBJ2-1; V: TRBV19; D: NA; DNA: TGTGCCAGTAGAAATGGGGGAGTGGAGCACAATGAGCAGTTCTTC; CDR3: CASRNGGVEHNEQFF
size: NA; J: TRBJ1-6; V: TRBV4-3; D: TRBD1; DNA: TGCGCCAGCAGCCAAGTTGCGACAGGGAGCTCCTATAATTCACCCCTCCACTTT; CDR3: CASSQVATGSSYNSPLHF
size: NA; J: TRBJ1-1; V: TRBV19; D: NA; DNA: TGTGCCAGTAGTCCGGGACGTCGGAACACTGAAGCTTTCTTT; CDR3: CASSPGRRNTEAFF
size: NA; J: TRBJ2-1; V: TRBV7-2; D: TRBD1; DNA: TGTGCCAGCAGCTTTAGGACAGGGCGCTACAATGAGCAGTTCTTC; CDR3: CASSFRTGRYNEQFF
size: NA; J: TRBJ1-3; V: TRBV6-6; D: NA; DNA: TGTGCCAGCAGCGACGTCAGGGCGGGAGACACCATATATTTT; CDR3: CASSDVRAGDTIYF
size: NA; J: TRBJ1-4; V: TRBV11-3; D: NA; DNA: TGTGCCAGCAGCAAGAGCCCGTGGCAGGGAGGCACTAATGAAAAACTGTTTTTT; CDR3: CASSKSPWQGGTNEKLFF
size: NA; J: TRBJ1-5; V: TRBV19; D: NA; DNA: TGTGCCAGTAGTATAGAGGCAGGGAATCAGCCCCAGCATTTT; CDR3: CASSIEAGNQPQHF
size: NA; J: TRBJ2-7; V: TRBV11-2; D: TRBD1; DNA: TGTGCCAGCAGCCTGGAACCGGGACAGGGGGGAAACTTC; CDR3: CASSLEPGQGGNF
size: NA; J: TRBJ2-5; V: TRBV12-3/TRBV12-4; D: TRBD2; DNA: TGTGCCAGCAGCCGAGCGGGGGGAGAGACCCAGTACTTC; CDR3: CASSRAGGETQYF
size: NA; J: TRBJ2-2; V: TRBV30; D: NA; DNA: TGTGCCTGGAGTTTATATCCGAACACCGGGGAGCTGTTTTTT; CDR3: CAWSLYPNTGELFF
size: NA; J: TRBJ1-1; V: TRBV30; D: NA; DNA: TGTGCCTGGAGTGTGAGGTCTGAAGCTTTCTTT; CDR3: CAWSVRSEAFF
size: once; J: TRBJ2-2; V: TRBV28; D: NA; DNA: TGTGCCAGCAGCAACCCCAGGGGGGCGAACACCGGGGAGCTGTTTTTT; CDR3: CASSNPRGANTGELFF
size: NA; J: TRBJ1-6; V: TRBV7-9; D: NA; DNA: TGTGCCAGCAGCTTAGCCCAGGGTTCACCCCTCCACTTT; CDR3: CASSLAQGSPLHF
size: few; J: TRBJ1-5; V: TRBV19; D: NA; DNA: TGTGCCAGTAGTAGTACAGGGCGAGGGTCCGATCAGCCCCAGCATTTT; CDR3: CASSSTGRGSDQPQHF
size: NA; J: TRBJ1-1; V: TRBV6-2/TRBV6-3; D: TRBD1; DNA: TGTGCCAGCAGTTCTTCAGGGGGCCCCACTGAAGCTTTCTTT; CDR3: CASSSSGGPTEAFF
size: NA; J: TRBJ1-4; V: TRBV7-8; D: TRBD1; DNA: TGTGCCAGCAGCAACACAGGGGAAAAAAATGAAAAACTGTTTTTT; CDR3: CASSNTGEKNEKLFF
size: NA; J: TRBJ1-4; V: TRBV30; D: NA; DNA: TGTGCCTGGACCCGAGGAGGTGAAAAACTGTTTTTT; CDR3: CAWTRGGEKLFF
size: NA; J: TRBJ1-6; V: TRBV19; D: NA; DNA: TGTGCCGGGCAGCGCCTGAGAAATTCACCCCTCCACTTT; CDR3: CAGQRLRNSPLHF
size: few; J: TRBJ2-7; V: TRBV7-2; D: TRBD1; DNA: TGTGCCAGCAGCTTAGGGACAGGGATACAGCAGTACTTC; CDR3: CASSLGTGIQQYF
size: once; J: TRBJ1-6; V: TRBV20-1; D: NA; DNA: TGCAGTGCTAGTAGACAGCCTAATTCACCCCTCCACTTT; CDR3: CSASRQPNSPLHF
size: NA; J: TRBJ1-1; V: TRBV19; D: TRBD1; DNA: TGTGCCAGTAGTATAAGCAGGGGGTCGACTGAAGCTTTCTTT; CDR3: CASSISRGSTEAFF
size: NA; J: TRBJ1-1; V: TRBV5-4; D: TRBD1; DNA: TGTGCCAGCAGCGGAAGGGACAGGGCCACTGAAGCTTTCTTT; CDR3: CASSGRDRATEAFF
size: NA; J: TRBJ1-2; V: TRBV28; D: NA; DNA: TGTGCCAGCAGTTTGATTAACTATGGCTACACCTTC; CDR3: CASSLINYGYTF
size: NA; J: TRBJ1-5; V: TRBV19; D: NA; DNA: TGTGCCAGTAGTATACTCGGGGTACAGCAGCCCCAGCATTTT; CDR3: CASSILGVQQPQHF
size: once; J: TRBJ1-4; V: TRBV19; D: NA; DNA: TGTGCCAGCGCTAAGTGGGATGGACGGCCGGCAAATGAAAAACTGTTTTTT; CDR3: CASAKWDGRPANEKLFF
size: NA; J: TRBJ1-4; V: TRBV27; D: NA; DNA: TGTGCCAGCAGTTTAGTTAACGCTGAAAAACTGTTTTTT; CDR3: CASSLVNAEKLFF
size: once; J: TRBJ2-3; V: TRBV12-3/TRBV12-4; D: NA; DNA: TGTGCCAGCAAAGGACAGCACACAGATACGCAGTATTTT; CDR3: CASKGQHTDTQYF
size: NA; J: TRBJ1-6; V: TRBV4-1; D: NA; DNA: TGCGCCAGCAGCCAAGAAATCAATTCACCCCTCCACTTT; CDR3: CASSQEINSPLHF
size: NA; J: TRBJ1-1; V: TRBV3-1/TRBV3-2; D: NA; DNA: TGTGCCAGCAGCCAAGGAAGGGCAGGAACCACTGAAGCTTTCTTT; CDR3: CASSQGRAGTTEAFF
size: once; J: TRBJ2-1; V: TRBV30; D: NA; DNA: TGTGCCTGGAGTGTTTTCGGACCTCGGACAGAGCAGTTCTTC; CDR3: CAWSVFGPRTEQFF
size: few; J: TRBJ1-4; V: TRBV19; D: NA; DNA: TGTGCCAGTACCCCTACGGGTGAGCGGGAAAAACTGTTTTTT; CDR3: CASTPTGEREKLFF
size: NA; J: TRBJ1-1; V: TRBV7-9; D: NA; DNA: TGTGCCAGCAGCTTGTCGGGGCAGACCACTGAAGCTTTCTTT; CDR3: CASSLSGQTTEAFF
size: NA; J: TRBJ2-2; V: TRBV25-1; D: NA; DNA: TGTGCCAGCAGTGGGCAGGGGGGCACCGGGGAGCTGTTTTTT; CDR3: CASSGQGGTGELFF
size: NA; J: TRBJ2-3; V: TRBV6-2/TRBV6-3; D: TRBD1; DNA: TGTGCCAGCAGTTACGTGACAGGGCTCCCGTATTTT; CDR3: CASSYVTGLPYF
size: once; J: TRBJ2-3; V: TRBV4-3; D: NA; DNA: TGCGCCAGCAGCCAAGACTTGTGGGGGCAGGGAAGCACAGATACGCAGTATTTT; CDR3: CASSQDLWGQGSTDTQYF
size: NA; J: TRBJ2-3; V: TRBV15; D: NA; DNA: TGTGCCACCAGGAGCGCAAGTCCCTATGGCACAGATACGCAGTATTTT; CDR3: CATRSASPYGTDTQYF
size: NA; J: TRBJ2-1; V: TRBV6-2/TRBV6-3; D: TRBD2; DNA: TGTGCCAGCAGTTACTCGAAGTCGGCGGGGGGGTACAATGAGCAGTTCTTC; CDR3: CASSYSKSAGGYNEQFF
size: NA; J: TRBJ2-1; V: TRBV11-2; D: TRBD1; DNA: TGTGCCAGCAGCTCCACCGGGACAGGGTCAAGGAATGAGCAGTTCTTC; CDR3: CASSSTGTGSRNEQFF
size: NA; J: TRBJ1-5; V: TRBV21-1; D: NA; DNA: TGTGCCAGCTTCCCGAGGGAATATAGCAATCAGCCCCAGCATTTT; CDR3: CASFPREYSNQPQHF
size: NA; J: TRBJ1-2; V: TRBV18; D: TRBD1; DNA: TGTGCCAGCTCACCAAGACAGGGGCCCATTGGCTACACCTTC; CDR3: CASSPRQGPIGYTF
size: NA; J: TRBJ1-5; V: TRBV28; D: NA; DNA: TGTGCCAGCAGTTTCCAGGGGCTTGGCAATCAGCCCCAGCATTTT; CDR3: CASSFQGLGNQPQHF
size: NA; J: TRBJ2-1; V: TRBV30; D: NA; DNA: TGTGCCTGGAGTGCCTCCCACAATGAGCAGTTCTTC; CDR3: CAWSASHNEQFF